Listed below are T cell receptor beta chains from one sample, sequenced in a study of control samples from healthy donors and cancer patients. TCRdb's copy holds only in-frame clones and misses some; the assay was immunoSEQ multiplex PCR. The table shows about 110,000 clones, with roughly 90% occurring only once. The sequenced sample consisted of PBMCs. The origin of the receptors is a woman in her sixties with lung cancer. Each CDR3 is given with its conserved first and last residue. A D gene is named only where the DNA matches it firmly. The listing skips clone size in some rows; elsewhere it reads once, few, many or a size class.

TRBJ2-7 | TRBV5-1 | . | . | CASSLEEGAYEQYF | TGCGCCAGCAGCTTAGAAGAAGGGGCTTACGAGCAGTACTTC
TRBJ2-5 | TRBV12-3/TRBV12-4 | . | . | CASSAQETQYF | TGTGCCAGCAGCGCCCAGGAGACCCAGTACTTC
TRBJ2-2 | TRBV5-4 | . | . | CASSLRAGTGELFF | TGTGCCAGCAGCTTAAGGGCGGGAACCGGGGAGCTGTTTTTT
TRBJ2-1 | TRBV6-6 | . | . | CASSNPSTEQFF | TGTGCCAGCAGCAACCCTAGCACTGAGCAGTTCTTC
TRBJ2-2 | TRBV3-1/TRBV3-2 | . | . | CASSQGRPTGELFF | TGTGCCAGCAGCCAAGGAAGGCCCACCGGGGAGCTGTTTTTT
TRBJ2-3 | TRBV9 | TRBD1 | . | CASTVAGTGPQYF | TGTGCCAGCACCGTTGCGGGGACAGGGCCCCAGTATTTT
TRBJ2-3 | TRBV5-6 | . | . | CASSSRSGSTDTQYF | TGTGCCAGCAGCTCCCGTTCGGGGAGCACAGATACGCAGTATTTT
TRBJ1-1 | TRBV29-1 | TRBD1 | . | CSGDRPTFTEAFF | TGCAGCGGGGACAGGCCGACTTTCACTGAAGCTTTCTTT
TRBJ2-7 | TRBV9 | . | once | CASSVADSSYEQYF | TGTGCCAGCAGCGTGGCGGACAGCTCCTACGAGCAGTACTTC
TRBJ1-5 | TRBV4-1 | TRBD1 | . | CASSPGTGVDGNQPQHF | TGCGCCAGCAGCCCCGGGACAGGGGTTGACGGCAATCAGCCCCAGCATTTT
TRBJ1-5 | TRBV15 | . | . | CATSRVAASDGNQPQHF | TGTGCCACCAGCAGAGTGGCGGCCAGTGACGGCAATCAGCCCCAGCATTTT
TRBJ1-5 | TRBV7-2 | . | . | CASSLVRGGNQPQHF | TGTGCCAGCAGCTTAGTTAGGGGTGGCAATCAGCCCCAGCATTTT
TRBJ2-7 | TRBV4-1 | TRBD2 | . | CASSQVGLATYEQYF | TGCGCCAGCAGCCAAGTGGGACTAGCTACCTACGAGCAGTACTTC
TRBJ1-1 | TRBV28 | . | . | CASSLGQGAMYF | TGTGCCAGCAGTTTGGGGCAGGGCGCGATGTACTTT
TRBJ2-5 | TRBV6-1 | . | . | CASSEGGGVETQYF | TGTGCCAGCAGTGAAGGAGGGGGAGTGGAGACCCAGTACTTC
TRBJ1-2 | TRBV14 | TRBD1 | few | CASSQQGARGYTF | TGTGCCAGCAGCCAACAGGGGGCGAGAGGCTACACCTTC
TRBJ2-1 | TRBV3-1/TRBV3-2 | . | . | CASNKGNEQFF | TGTGCCAGCAACAAGGGCAATGAGCAGTTCTTC
TRBJ2-7 | TRBV5-4 | TRBD2 | . | CASSPGTSASYEQYF | TGTGCCAGCAGCCCCGGGACTAGCGCGTCCTACGAGCAGTACTTC
TRBJ1-5 | TRBV7-9 | . | . | CASSLGIFQPQHF | TGTGCCAGCAGCTTAGGTATTTTTCAGCCCCAGCATTTT
TRBJ1-1 | TRBV3-1/TRBV3-2 | . | . | CASSQGRNTEAFF | TGTGCCAGCAGCCAAGGCAGGAACACTGAAGCTTTCTTT
TRBJ2-5 | TRBV11-2 | . | . | CASSFLAISYQETQYF | TGTGCCAGCAGCTTTCTGGCTATCTCGTACCAAGAGACCCAGTACTTC
TRBJ1-2 | TRBV4-1 | . | . | CASSRVGYGYTF | TGCGCCAGCTCCAGGGTGGGGTACGGCTACACCTTC
TRBJ2-2 | TRBV11-3 | TRBD2 | . | CASSDKRTSGNTGELFF | TGTGCCAGCAGCGACAAAAGGACTAGCGGCAACACCGGGGAGCTGTTTTTT
TRBJ2-3 | TRBV4-3 | . | . | CASSQTVQSADTQYF | TGCGCCAGCAGCCAAACCGTACAGAGCGCAGATACGCAGTATTTT
TRBJ2-7 | TRBV4-1 | . | . | CASSQEVAGLGEQYF | TGCGCCAGCAGCCAAGAGGTGGCGGGCCTTGGCGAGCAGTACTTC
TRBJ2-7 | TRBV28 | . | . | CASSLSMTTTYEQYF | TGTGCCAGCAGTTTATCAATGACTACCACCTACGAGCAGTACTTC
TRBJ1-2 | TRBV7-2 | . | once | CASSLDGAPYGYTF | TGTGCCAGCAGCTTAGATGGGGCACCCTATGGCTACACCTTC
TRBJ1-1 | TRBV19 | . | . | CASKISGPGEAFF | TGTGCGAGTAAGATCTCGGGACCAGGTGAAGCTTTCTTT
TRBJ2-1 | TRBV30 | . | once | CAWSVQGLTQFF | TGTGCCTGGAGTGTTCAGGGGTTAACGCAGTTCTTC